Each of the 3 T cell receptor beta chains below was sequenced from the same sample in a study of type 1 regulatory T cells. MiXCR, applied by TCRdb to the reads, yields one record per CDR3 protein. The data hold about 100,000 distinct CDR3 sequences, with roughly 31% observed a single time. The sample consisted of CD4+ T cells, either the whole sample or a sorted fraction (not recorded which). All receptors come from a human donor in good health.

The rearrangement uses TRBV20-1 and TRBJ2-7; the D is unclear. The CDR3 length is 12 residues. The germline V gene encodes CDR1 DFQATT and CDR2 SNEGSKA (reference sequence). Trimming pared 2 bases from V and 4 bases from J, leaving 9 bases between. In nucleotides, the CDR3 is TGCAGTGCTAGATATCTTCAGTACGAGCAGTACTTC. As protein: CSARYLQYEQYF.

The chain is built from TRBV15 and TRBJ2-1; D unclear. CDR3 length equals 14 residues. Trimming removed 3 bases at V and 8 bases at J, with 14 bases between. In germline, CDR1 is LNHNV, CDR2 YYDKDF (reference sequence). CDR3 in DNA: TGTGCCACCAGCAGGGGTGGAACGGGCGATGAGCAGTTCTTC. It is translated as CATSRGGTGDEQFF.

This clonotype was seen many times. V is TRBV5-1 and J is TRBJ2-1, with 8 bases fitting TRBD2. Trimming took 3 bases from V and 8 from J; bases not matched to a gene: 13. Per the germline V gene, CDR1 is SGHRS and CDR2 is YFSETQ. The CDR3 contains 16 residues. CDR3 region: CASSSPFGGADDEQFF. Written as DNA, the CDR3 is TGCGCCAGCAGCTCCCCGTTCGGGGGGGCAGATGATGAGCAGTTCTTC.